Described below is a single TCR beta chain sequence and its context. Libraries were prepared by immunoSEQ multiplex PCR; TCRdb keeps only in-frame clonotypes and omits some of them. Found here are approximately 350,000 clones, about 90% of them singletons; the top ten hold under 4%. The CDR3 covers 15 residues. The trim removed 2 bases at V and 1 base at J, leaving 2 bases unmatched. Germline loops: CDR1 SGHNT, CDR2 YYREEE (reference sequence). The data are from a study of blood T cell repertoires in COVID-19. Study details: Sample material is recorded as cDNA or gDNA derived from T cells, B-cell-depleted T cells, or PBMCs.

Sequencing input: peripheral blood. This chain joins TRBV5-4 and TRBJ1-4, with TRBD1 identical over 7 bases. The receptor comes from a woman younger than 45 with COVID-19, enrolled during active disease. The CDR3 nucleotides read TGTGCCAGCAGCTTAACAGGGGTAACTAATGAAAAACTGTTTTTT. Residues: CASSLTGVTNEKLFF.